The rows below give T cell receptor beta chains drawn from one sample of a study of OX40 agonist ivuxolimab in advanced cancers. The repertoire was sequenced with immunoSEQ multiplex PCR; TCRdb's copy has only in-frame clones and lacks some. The data contain under 25,000 clones, about 89% of them singletons. The sequencing used CD4+ or CD8+ T cells sorted from blood, collected in a trial of the OX40 agonist ivuxolimab. The receptor source for this set is an adult with an advanced solid tumor such as melanoma, head and neck, liver or kidney cancer. Both conserved end residues are part of each CDR3. The order of the fields is D gene, V gene, J gene, clone size, CDR3 protein, CDR3 DNA. The D gene is left open where the match is weak. A row's size may be missing; if present it is once, few, many or a size class.

>.|TRBV5-6|TRBJ1-6|.
CASSYESGAYSPLHF
TGTGCCAGCAGCTATGAATCCGGGGCCTATTCACCCCTCCACTTT
>TRBD2|TRBV5-1|TRBJ2-3|.
CASSSGLAGSTDTQYF
TGCGCCAGCAGCTCCGGACTAGCGGGTAGCACAGATACGCAGTATTTT
>TRBD1|TRBV11-3|TRBJ2-1|.
CASSLRTGGFNEQFF
TGTGCCAGCAGCTTGAGGACAGGGGGCTTCAATGAGCAGTTCTTC
>TRBD2|TRBV11-2|TRBJ2-7|.
CASNPSGAYEQYF
TGTGCCAGCAACCCTAGCGGGGCCTACGAGCAGTACTTC
>.|TRBV5-5|TRBJ2-7|.
CASSLWSPERSYEQYF
TGTGCCAGCAGCTTGTGGTCGCCAGAGAGATCCTACGAGCAGTACTTC
>.|TRBV7-5|TRBJ2-2|.
CASSLGELFF
TGTGCCAGCAGCTTAGGGGAGCTGTTTTTT
>TRBD1|TRBV10-3|TRBJ1-1|.
CAISEDRAGEAFF
TGTGCCATCAGTGAGGACAGGGCCGGTGAAGCTTTCTTT
>TRBD1|TRBV28|TRBJ2-7|once
CATIGGASYEQYF
TGTGCCACCATAGGGGGCGCATCCTACGAGCAGTACTTC
>.|TRBV4-3|TRBJ2-7|.
CASSQAQGLMDEQYF
TGCGCCAGCAGCCAAGCCCAGGGTTTAATGGACGAGCAGTACTTC
>.|TRBV9|TRBJ1-5|.
CASSVGQGNQPQHF
TGTGCCAGCAGCGTAGGACAGGGCAATCAGCCCCAGCATTTT
>.|TRBV29-1|TRBJ1-1|.
CSVEPNTEAFF
TGCAGCGTTGAACCTAACACTGAAGCTTTCTTT
>.|TRBV7-8|TRBJ2-1|once
CASSQTRREQFF
TGTGCCAGCAGCCAGACCCGCCGTGAGCAGTTCTTC
>.|TRBV11-2|TRBJ2-1|.
CASSHPLPGEQFF
TGTGCCAGCAGCCACCCACTCCCGGGGGAGCAGTTCTTC
>.|TRBV11-2|TRBJ2-1|once
CASSFASGVRNEQFF
TGTGCCAGCAGCTTTGCTTCGGGAGTGAGGAATGAGCAGTTCTTC
>TRBD1|TRBV5-1|TRBJ1-3|.
CASSSGQDSGNTIYF
TGCGCCAGCAGCTCGGGACAGGACTCTGGAAACACCATATATTTT
>TRBD1|TRBV7-7|TRBJ2-7|.
CASSWDRGHEQYF
TGTGCTAGCAGCTGGGACAGGGGCCACGAGCAGTACTTC
>.|TRBV21-1|TRBJ2-1|.
CASSLQSGFNNEQFF
TGTGCCAGCAGTCTCCAAAGCGGGTTTAACAATGAGCAGTTCTTC